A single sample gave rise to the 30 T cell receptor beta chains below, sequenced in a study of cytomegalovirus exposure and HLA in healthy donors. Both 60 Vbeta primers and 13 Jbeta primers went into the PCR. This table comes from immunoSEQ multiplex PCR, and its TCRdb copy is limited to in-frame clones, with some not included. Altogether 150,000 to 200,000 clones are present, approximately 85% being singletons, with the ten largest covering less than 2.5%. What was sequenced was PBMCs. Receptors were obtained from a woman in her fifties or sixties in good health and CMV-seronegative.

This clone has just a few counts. This CDR3 reads CASRDTGGANSPLHF. The CDR3 nucleotides are TGTGCCAGCAGGGACACAGGGGGCGCGAATTCACCCCTCCACTTT. J is TRBJ1-6 and V is TRBV28; 9 bases match TRBD1. Germline CDR1 and CDR2: MDHEN and SYDVKM. The CDR3 contains 15 residues. V was pared by 6 bases and J by 7 bases, with 7 bases of the junction left unmatched.

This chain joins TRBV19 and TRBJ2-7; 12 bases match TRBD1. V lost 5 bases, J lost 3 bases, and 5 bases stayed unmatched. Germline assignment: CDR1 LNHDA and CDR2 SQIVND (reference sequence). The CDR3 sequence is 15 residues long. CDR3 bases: TGTGCCAGTAGTCCCGGGACAGGGGGCAACTACGAGCAGTACTTC. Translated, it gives CASSPGTGGNYEQYF.

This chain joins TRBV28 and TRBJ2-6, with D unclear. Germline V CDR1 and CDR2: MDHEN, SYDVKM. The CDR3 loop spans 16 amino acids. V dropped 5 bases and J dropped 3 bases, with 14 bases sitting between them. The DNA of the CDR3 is TGTGCCAGCAGTGTCGGAGTGGTAGATGGGGCCAACGTCCTGACTTTC. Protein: CASSVGVVDGANVLTF.

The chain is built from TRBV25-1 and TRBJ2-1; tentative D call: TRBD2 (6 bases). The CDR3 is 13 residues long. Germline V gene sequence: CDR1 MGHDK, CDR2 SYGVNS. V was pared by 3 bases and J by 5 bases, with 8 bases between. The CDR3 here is CASSDLAHNEQFF. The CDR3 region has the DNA TGTGCCAGCAGTGACCTAGCGCACAATGAGCAGTTCTTC. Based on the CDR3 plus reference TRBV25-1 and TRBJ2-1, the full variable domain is EADIYQTPRYLVIGTGKKITLECSQTMGHDKMYWYQQDPGMELHLIHYSYGVNSTEKGDLSSESTVSRIRTEHFPLTLESARPSHTSQYLCASSDLAHNEQFFGPGTRLTVL.

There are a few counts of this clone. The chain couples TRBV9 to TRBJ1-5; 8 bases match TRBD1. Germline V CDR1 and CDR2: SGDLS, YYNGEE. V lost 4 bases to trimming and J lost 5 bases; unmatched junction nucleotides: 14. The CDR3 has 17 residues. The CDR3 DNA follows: TGTGCCAGCAGCCCCTCGAATGGCAGGGGGCCCGATCAGCCCCAGCATTTT. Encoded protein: CASSPSNGRGPDQPQHF.

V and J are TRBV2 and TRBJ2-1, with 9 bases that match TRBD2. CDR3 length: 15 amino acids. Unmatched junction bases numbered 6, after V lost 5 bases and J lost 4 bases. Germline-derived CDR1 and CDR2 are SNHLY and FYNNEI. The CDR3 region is CASSYLAGAYNEQFF. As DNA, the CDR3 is TGTGCCAGCAGTTACTTAGCGGGAGCGTACAATGAGCAGTTCTTC. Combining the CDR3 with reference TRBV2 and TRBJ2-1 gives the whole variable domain EPEVTQTPSHQVTQMGQEVILRCVPISNHLYFYWYRQILGQKVEFLVSFYNNEISEKSEIFDDQFSVERPDGSNFTLKIRSTKLEDSAMYFCASSYLAGAYNEQFFGPGTRLTVL.

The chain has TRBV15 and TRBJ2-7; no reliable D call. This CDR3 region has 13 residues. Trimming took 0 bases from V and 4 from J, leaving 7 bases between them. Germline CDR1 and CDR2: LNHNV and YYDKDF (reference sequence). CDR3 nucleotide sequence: TGTGCCACCAGCAGAGATTGGAGTTACGAGCAGTACTTC. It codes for CATSRDWSYEQYF.

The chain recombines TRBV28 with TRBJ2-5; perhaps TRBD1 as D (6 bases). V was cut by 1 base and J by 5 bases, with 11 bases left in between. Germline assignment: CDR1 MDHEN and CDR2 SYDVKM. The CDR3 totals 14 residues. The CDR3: CASSLSGRGETQYF. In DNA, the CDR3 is TGTGCCAGCAGTTTATCGGGTAGGGGGGAGACCCAGTACTTC.

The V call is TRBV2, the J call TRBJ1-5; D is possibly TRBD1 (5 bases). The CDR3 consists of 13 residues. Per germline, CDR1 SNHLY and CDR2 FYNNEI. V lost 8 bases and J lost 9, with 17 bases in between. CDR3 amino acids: CASVGDRSRPQHF. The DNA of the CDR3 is TGTGCCAGCGTCGGTGACAGAAGTCGGCCCCAGCATTTT.

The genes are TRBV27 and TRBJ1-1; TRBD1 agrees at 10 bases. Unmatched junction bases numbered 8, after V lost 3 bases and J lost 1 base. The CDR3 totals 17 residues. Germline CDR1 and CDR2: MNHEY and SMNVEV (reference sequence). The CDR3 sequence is CASSFRDRGDRNTEAFF. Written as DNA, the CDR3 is TGTGCCAGCAGTTTCAGGGACAGGGGAGATCGGAACACTGAAGCTTTCTTT.

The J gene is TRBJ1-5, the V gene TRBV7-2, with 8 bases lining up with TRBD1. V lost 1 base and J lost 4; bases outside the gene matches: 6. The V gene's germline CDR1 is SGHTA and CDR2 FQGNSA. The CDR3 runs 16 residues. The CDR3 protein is CASSLDSGGANQPQHF. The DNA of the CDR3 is TGTGCCAGCAGCTTAGACTCAGGGGGCGCGAATCAGCCCCAGCATTTT.

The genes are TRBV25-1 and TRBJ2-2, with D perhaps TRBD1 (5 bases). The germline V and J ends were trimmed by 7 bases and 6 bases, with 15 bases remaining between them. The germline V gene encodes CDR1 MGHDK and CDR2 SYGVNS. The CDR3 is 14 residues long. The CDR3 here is CASIPAGSAGELFF. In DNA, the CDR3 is TGTGCCAGCATCCCAGCAGGGTCGGCCGGGGAGCTGTTTTTT.

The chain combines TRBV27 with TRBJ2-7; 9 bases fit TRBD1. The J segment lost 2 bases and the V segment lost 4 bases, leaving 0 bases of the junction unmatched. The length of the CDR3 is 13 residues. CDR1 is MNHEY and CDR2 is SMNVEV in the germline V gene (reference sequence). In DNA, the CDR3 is TGTGCCAGCAGTTGGACAGGGGCCTACGAGCAGTACTTC. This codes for CASSWTGAYEQYF.

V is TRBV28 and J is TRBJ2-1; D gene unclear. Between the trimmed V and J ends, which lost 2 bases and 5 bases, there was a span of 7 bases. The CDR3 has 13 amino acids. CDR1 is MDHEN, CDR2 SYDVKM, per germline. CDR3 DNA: TGTGCCAGCAGTTTACCAGAACACAATGAGCAGTTCTTC. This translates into CASSLPEHNEQFF.

CDR3 residues: CASSLLGQGANTEAFF. Here the CDR3 DNA reads TGTGCCAGCAGTTTATTGGGACAGGGGGCAAACACTGAAGCTTTCTTT. The V gene is TRBV28, the J gene TRBJ1-1; 12 nucleotides align to TRBD1. With V trimmed by 1 base and J by 2 bases, 2 bases remained unmatched. The CDR3 runs to 16 residues. Germline CDR1 MDHEN, CDR2 SYDVKM.

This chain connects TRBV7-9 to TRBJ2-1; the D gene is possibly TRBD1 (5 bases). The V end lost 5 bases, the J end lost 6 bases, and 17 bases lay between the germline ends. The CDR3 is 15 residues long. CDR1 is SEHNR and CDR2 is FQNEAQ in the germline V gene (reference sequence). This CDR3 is CASSPLRRGGNEQFF. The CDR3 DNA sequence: TGTGCCAGCAGCCCCTTAAGAAGGGGCGGCAATGAGCAGTTCTTC.

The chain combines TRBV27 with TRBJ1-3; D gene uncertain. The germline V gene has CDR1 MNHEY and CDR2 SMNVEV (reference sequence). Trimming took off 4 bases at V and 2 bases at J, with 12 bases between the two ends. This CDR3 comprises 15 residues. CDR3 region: CASSSNNRAGNTIYF. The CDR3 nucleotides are TGTGCCAGCAGTTCGAACAACAGAGCTGGAAACACCATATATTTT.

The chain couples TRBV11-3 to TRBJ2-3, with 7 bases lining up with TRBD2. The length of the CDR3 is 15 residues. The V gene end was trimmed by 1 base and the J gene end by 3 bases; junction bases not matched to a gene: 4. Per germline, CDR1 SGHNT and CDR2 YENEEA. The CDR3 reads CASSLGTSPTDTQYF. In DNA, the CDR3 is TGTGCCAGCAGCTTAGGGACTAGTCCAACAGATACGCAGTATTTT.

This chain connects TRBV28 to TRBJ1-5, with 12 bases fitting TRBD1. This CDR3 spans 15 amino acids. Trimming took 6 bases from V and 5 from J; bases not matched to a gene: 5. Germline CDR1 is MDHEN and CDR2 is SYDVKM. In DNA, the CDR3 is TGTGCCAGCAGCGAACGGGACAGGGGGCATCAGCCCCAGCATTTT. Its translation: CASSERDRGHQPQHF.

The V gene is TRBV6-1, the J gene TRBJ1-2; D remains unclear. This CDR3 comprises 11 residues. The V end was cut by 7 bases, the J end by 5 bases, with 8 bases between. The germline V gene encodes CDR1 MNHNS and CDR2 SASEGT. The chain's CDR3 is CASNQQYGYTF. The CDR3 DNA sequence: TGTGCCAGCAACCAACAATATGGCTACACCTTC.

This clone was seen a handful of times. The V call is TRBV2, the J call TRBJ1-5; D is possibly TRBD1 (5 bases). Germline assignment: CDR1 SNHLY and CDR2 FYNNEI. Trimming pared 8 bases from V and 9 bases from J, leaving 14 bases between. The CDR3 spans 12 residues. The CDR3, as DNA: TGTGCCAGCTCTCAGGGCCATGGGCCCCAGCATTTT. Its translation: CASSQGHGPQHF.

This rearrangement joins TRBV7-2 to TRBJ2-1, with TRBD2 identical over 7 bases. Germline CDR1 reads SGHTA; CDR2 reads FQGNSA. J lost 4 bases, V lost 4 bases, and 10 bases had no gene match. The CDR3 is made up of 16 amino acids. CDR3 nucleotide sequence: TGTGCCAGCAGCTCGGAGGTCGGGAGGACTTACAATGAGCAGTTCTTC. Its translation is CASSSEVGRTYNEQFF.

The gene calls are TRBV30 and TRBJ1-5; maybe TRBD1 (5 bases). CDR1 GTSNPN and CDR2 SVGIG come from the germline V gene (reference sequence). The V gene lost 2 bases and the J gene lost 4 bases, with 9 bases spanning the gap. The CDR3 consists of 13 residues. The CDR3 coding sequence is TGTGCCTGGAGTTTCGACAGTAATCAGCCCCAGCATTTT. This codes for CAWSFDSNQPQHF.

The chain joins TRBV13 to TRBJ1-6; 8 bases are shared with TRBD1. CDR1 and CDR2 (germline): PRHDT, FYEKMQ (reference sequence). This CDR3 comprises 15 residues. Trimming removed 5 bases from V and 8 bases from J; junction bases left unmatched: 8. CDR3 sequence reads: CASSLGGTGYSPLHF. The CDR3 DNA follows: TGTGCCAGCAGCCTCGGAGGGACAGGCTATTCACCCCTCCACTTT. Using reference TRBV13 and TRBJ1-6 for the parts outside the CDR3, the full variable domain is AAGVIQSPRHLIKEKRETATLKCYPIPRHDTVYWYQQGPGQDPQFLISFYEKMQSDKGSIPDRFSAQQFSDYHSELNMSSLELGDSALYFCASSLGGTGYSPLHFGNGTRLTVT.

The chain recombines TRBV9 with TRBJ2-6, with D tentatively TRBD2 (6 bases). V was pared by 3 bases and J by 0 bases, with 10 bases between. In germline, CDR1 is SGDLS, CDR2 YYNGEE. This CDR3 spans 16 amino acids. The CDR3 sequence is CASSGGTFSGANVLTF. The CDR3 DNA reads TGTGCCAGCAGCGGCGGGACCTTCTCTGGGGCCAACGTCCTGACTTTC.

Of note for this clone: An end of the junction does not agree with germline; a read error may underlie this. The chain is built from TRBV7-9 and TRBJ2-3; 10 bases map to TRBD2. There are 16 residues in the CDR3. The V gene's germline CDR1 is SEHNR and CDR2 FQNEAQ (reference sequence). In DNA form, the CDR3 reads TGTTCCAGCAGCTTATTCCTAGCGGGAGACACAGATACGCAGTATTTT. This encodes CSSSLFLAGDTDTQYF.

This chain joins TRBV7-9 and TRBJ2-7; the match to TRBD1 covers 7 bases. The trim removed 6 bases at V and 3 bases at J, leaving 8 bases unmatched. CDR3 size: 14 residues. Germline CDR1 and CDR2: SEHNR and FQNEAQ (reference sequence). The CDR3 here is CASRRQGVGYEQYF. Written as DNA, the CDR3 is TGTGCCAGCAGACGACAGGGAGTGGGCTACGAGCAGTACTTC.

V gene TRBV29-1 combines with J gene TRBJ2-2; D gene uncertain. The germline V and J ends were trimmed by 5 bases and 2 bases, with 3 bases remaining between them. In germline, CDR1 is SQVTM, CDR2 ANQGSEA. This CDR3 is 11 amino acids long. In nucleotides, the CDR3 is TGCAGCGTTAGCAACACCGGGGAGCTGTTTTTT. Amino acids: CSVSNTGELFF.

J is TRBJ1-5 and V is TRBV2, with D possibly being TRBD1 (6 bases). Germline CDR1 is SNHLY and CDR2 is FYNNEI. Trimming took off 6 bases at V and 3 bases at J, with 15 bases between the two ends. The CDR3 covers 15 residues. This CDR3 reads CASSSAGQSNQPQHF. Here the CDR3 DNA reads TGTGCCAGCAGCTCCGCCGGACAGTCCAATCAGCCCCAGCATTTT.

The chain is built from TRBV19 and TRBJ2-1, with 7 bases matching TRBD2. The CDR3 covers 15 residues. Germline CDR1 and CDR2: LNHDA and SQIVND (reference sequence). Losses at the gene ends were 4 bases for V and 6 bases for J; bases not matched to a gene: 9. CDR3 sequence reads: CASSNGGSMTNEQFF. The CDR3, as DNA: TGTGCCAGTAGTAATGGCGGGAGTATGACCAATGAGCAGTTCTTC. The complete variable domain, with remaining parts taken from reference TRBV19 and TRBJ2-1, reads DGGITQSPKYLFRKEGQNVTLSCEQNLNHDAMYWYRQDPGQGLRLIYYSQIVNDFQKGDIAEGYSVSREKKESFPLTVTSAQKNPTAFYLCASSNGGSMTNEQFFGPGTRLTVL.